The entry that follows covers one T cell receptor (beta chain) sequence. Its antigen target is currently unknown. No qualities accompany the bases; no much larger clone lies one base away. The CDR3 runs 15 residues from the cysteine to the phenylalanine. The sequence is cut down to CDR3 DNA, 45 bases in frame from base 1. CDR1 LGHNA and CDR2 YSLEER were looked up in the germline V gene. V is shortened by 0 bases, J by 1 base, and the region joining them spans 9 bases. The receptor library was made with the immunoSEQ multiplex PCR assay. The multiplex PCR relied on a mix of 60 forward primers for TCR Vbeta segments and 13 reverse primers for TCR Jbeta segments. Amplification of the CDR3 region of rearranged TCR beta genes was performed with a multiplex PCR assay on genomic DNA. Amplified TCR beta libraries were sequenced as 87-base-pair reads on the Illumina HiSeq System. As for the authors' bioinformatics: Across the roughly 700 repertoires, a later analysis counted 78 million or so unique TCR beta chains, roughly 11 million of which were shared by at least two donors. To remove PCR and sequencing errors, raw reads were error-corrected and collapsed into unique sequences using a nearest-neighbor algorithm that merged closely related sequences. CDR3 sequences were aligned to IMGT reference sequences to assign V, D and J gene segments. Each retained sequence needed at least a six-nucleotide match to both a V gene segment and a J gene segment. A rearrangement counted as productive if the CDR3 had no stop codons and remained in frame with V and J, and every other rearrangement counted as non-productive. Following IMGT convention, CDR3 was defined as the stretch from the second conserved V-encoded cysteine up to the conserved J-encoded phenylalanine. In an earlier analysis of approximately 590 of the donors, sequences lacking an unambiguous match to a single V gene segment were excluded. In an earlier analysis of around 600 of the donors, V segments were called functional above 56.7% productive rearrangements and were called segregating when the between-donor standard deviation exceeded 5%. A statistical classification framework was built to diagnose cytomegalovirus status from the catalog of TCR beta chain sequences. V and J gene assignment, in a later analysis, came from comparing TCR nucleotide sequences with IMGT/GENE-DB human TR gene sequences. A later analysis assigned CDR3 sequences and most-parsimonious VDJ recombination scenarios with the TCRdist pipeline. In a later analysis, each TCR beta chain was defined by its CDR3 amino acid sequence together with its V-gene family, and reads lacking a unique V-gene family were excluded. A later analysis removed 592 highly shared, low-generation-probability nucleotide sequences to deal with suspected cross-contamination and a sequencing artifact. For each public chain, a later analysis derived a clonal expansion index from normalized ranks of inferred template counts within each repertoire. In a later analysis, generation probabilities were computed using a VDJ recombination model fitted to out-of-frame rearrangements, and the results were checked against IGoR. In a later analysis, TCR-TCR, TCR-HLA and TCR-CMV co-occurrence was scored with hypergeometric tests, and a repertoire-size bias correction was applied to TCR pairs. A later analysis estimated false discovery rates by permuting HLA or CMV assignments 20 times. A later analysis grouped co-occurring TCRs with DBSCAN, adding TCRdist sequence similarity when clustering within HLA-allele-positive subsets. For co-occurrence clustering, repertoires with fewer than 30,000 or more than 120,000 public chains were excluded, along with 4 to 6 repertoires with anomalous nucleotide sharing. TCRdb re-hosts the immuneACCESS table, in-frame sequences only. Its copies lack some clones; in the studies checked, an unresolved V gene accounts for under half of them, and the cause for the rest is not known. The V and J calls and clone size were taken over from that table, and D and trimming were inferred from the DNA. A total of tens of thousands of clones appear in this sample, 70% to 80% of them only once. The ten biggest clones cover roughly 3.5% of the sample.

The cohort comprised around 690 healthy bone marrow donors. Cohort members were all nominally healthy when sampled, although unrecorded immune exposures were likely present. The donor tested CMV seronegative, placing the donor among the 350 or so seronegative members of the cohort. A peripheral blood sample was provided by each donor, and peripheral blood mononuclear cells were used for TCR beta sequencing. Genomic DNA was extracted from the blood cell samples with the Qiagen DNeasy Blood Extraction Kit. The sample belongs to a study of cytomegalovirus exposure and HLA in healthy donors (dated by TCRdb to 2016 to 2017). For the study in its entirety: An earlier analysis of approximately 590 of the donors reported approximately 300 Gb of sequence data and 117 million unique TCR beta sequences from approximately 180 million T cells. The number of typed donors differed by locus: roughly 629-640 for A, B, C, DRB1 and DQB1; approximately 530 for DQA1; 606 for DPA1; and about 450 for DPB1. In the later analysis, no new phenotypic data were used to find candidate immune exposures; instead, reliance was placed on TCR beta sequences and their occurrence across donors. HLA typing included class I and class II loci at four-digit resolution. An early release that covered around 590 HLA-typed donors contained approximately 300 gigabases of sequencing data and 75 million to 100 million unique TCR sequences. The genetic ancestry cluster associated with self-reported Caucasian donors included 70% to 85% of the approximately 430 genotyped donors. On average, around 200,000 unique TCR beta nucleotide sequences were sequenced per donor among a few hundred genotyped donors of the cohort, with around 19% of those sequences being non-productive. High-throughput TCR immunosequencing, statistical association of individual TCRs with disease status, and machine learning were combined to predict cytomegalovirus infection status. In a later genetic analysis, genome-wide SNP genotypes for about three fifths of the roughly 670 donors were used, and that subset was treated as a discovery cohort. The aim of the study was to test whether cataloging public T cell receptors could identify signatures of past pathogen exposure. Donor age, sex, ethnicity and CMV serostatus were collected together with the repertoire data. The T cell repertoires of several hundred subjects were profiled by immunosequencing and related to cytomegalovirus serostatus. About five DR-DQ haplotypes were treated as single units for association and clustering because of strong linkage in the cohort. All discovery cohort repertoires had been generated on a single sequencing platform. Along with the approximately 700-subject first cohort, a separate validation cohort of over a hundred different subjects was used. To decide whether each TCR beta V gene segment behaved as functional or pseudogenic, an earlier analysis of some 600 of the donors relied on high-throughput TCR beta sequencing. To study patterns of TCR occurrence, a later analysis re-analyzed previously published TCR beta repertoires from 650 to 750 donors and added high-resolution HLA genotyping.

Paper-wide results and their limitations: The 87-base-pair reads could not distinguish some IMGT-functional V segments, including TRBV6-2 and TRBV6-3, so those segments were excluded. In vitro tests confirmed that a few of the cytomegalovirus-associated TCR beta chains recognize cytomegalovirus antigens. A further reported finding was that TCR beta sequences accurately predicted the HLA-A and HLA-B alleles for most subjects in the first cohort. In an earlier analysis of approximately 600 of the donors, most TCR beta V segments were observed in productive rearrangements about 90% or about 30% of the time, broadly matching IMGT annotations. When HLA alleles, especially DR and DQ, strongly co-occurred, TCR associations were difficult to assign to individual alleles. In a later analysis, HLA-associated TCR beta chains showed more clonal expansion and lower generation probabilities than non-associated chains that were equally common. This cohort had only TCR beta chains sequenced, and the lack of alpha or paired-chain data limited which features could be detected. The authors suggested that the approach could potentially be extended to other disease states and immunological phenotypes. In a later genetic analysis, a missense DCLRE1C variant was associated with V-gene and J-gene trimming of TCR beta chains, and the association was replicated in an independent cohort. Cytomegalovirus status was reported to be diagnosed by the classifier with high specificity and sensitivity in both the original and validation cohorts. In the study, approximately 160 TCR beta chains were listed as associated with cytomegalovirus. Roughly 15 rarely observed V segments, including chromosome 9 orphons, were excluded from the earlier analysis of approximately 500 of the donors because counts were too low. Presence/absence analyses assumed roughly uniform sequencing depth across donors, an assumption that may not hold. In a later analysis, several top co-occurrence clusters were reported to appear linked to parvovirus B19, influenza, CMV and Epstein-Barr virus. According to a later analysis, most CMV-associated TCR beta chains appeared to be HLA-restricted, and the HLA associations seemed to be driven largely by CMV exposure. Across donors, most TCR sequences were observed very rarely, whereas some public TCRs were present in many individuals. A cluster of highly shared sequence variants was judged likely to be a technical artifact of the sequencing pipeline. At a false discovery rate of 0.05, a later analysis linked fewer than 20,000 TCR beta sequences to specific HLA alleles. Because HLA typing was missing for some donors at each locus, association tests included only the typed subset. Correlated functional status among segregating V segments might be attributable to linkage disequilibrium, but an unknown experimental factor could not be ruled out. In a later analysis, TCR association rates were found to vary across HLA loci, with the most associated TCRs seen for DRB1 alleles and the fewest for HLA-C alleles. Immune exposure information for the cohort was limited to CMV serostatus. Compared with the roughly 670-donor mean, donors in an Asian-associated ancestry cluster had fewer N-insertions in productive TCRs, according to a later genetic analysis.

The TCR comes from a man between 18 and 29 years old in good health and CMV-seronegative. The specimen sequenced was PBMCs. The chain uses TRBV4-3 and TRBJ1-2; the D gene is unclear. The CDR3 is CASSQEQQINYGYTF. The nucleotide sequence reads TGCGCCAGCAGCCAAGAACAGCAAATTAACTATGGCTACACCTTC.